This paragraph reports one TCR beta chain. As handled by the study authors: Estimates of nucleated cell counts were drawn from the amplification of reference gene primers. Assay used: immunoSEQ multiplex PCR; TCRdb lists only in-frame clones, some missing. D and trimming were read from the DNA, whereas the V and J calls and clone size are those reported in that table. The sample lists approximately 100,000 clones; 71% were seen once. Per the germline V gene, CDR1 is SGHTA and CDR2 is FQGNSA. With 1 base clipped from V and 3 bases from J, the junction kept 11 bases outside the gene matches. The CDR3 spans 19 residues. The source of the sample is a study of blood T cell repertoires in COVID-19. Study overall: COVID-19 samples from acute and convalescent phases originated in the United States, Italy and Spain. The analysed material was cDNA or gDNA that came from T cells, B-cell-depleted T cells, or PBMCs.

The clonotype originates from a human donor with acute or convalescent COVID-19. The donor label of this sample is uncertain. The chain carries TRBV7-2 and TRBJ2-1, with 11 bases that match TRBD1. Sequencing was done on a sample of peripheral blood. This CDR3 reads CASSLDPPSGTGGYNEQFF. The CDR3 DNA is TGTGCCAGCAGCTTAGATCCACCGTCGGGGACAGGGGGCTACAATGAGCAGTTCTTC.